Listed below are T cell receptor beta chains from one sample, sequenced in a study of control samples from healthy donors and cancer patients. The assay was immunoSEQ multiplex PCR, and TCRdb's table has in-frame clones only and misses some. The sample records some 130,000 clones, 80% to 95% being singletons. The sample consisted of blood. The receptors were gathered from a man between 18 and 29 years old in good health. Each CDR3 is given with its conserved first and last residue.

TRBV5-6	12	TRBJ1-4	CASNSEGEKLFF
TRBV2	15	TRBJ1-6	CASKSRTGDSGFLHF
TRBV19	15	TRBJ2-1	CASTLKRGVYNEQFF
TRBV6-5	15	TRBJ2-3	CASSSNGLATNTQYF
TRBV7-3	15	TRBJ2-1	CASSLLLRGHNEQFF
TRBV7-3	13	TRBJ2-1	CASSFGRGNEQFF
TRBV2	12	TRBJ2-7	CASRAQAYEQYF
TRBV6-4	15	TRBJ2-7	CASSDSFYWGLEQYF
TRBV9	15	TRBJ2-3	CASSVGGLVTDTQYF
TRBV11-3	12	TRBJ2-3	CASSPAGDTQYF
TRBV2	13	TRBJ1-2	CASADRGLRGYTF
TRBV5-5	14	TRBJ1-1	CASSNTGTGDTAFF
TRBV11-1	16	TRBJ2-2	CASSYGRTVHTGELFF
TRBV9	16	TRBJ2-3	CASSVGAGTSTDTQYF
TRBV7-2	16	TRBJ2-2	CASSWGLAANTGELFF
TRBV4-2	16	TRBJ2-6	CASSQTGGAGANVLTF
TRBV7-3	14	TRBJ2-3	CASSSGQSTDTQYF
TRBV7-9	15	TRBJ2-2	CASSPGHQNTGELFF
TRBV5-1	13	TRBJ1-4	CASSSLGGEKLFF
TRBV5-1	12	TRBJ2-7	CASFGPNYEQYF
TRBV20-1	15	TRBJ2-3	CSASWLRVGTDTQYF
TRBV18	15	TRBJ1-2	CASSPGDGPNYGYTF
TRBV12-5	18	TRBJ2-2	CASGSGLAGGGNTGELFF